Shown below are 24 T cell receptor beta chains from a single sample sequenced in a study of B cell selection in AIRE deficiency. Conventional CD4 T cells were sorted as CD4+CD127+ cells. The protocol was immunoSEQ multiplex PCR, while the TCRdb copy is restricted to in-frame clones and leaves out a portion. The sample has 20,000 to 30,000 clones, almost 98% seen once. The sequencing sample was made of conventional CD4+ T cells sorted from PBMCs. Receptors were obtained from a human donor with AIRE deficiency.

V and J are TRBV6-5 and TRBJ2-2, with 7 positions matching TRBD1. The CDR3 consists of 14 residues. V lost 7 bases, J lost 6 bases, and 8 bases stayed unmatched. Germline V lookup: CDR1 MNHEY, CDR2 SVGAGI. The CDR3, as DNA: TGTGCCAGCACGCGGGTTACAGGGGCCGGGGAGCTGTTTTTT. Its protein product is CASTRVTGAGELFF.

The rearrangement uses TRBV27 and TRBJ2-7; 8 bases line up with TRBD1. The V gene's germline CDR1 is MNHEY and CDR2 SMNVEV (reference sequence). The V gene end was trimmed by 4 bases and the J gene end by 1 base; junction bases not matched to a gene: 9. This CDR3 has 16 amino acids. CDR3: CASSSPPRQGSYEQYF. CDR3 nucleotide sequence: TGTGCCAGCAGTTCCCCCCCAAGACAGGGGTCCTACGAGCAGTACTTC.

V gene TRBV6-1 combines with J gene TRBJ1-1; 8 bases are shared with TRBD1. The CDR3 sequence is 13 residues long. With V trimmed by 5 bases and J by 12 bases, 11 bases remained unmatched. Per the germline V gene, CDR1 is MNHNS and CDR2 is SASEGT. The CDR3, as DNA: TGTGCCAGCAGTTTTCAGGGGGCGGAAGGAACTTTCTTT. Its translation: CASSFQGAEGTFF.

The chain is built from TRBV7-9 and TRBJ1-2; possibly TRBD1 for D (5 bases). Germline CDR1 reads SEHNR; CDR2 reads FQNEAQ (reference sequence). Trimming shortened V by 4 bases and J by 4 bases, and 10 bases separated the two germline ends. This CDR3 region has 13 residues. CDR3 amino acids: CASSSGLIYGYTF. The CDR3 region has the DNA TGTGCCAGCAGCTCGGGACTGATCTATGGCTACACCTTC.

CDR3 nucleotide sequence: TGTGCCAGCAGCCGGAGGACAGGGAACGTAGTCACTCGGGAGACCCAGTACTTC. Residues: CASSRRTGNVVTRETQYF. The V gene is TRBV7-9, the J gene TRBJ2-5, with 8 positions matching TRBD1. The CDR3 is 18 residues long. Germline CDR1 SEHNR, CDR2 FQNEAQ (reference sequence). The V segment lost 5 bases and the J segment 5 bases; nucleotides outside the gene matches: 19.

Only one count was recorded for this clone. The chain carries TRBV27 and TRBJ2-7; 14 bases align to TRBD2. Trimming removed 8 bases from V and 6 bases from J; junction bases left unmatched: 9. This CDR3 is built from 15 residues. CDR1 MNHEY and CDR2 SMNVEV come from the germline V gene (reference sequence). The CDR3 bases are TGTGCCAGCTCCGGGGGACTAGCGGGAGTGGGCGAGCAGTACTTC. It translates to CASSGGLAGVGEQYF.

The chain links TRBV7-3 to TRBJ2-1; 11 bases fit TRBD2. Germline V gives CDR1 SGHTA, CDR2 FQGTGA. The length of the CDR3 is 15 residues. V lost 3 bases to trimming and J lost 5 bases; unmatched junction nucleotides: 3. CDR3 sequence reads: CASSLGLAAHNEQFF. CDR3 sequence (DNA): TGTGCCAGCAGCTTGGGACTAGCGGCTCACAATGAGCAGTTCTTC. The whole variable domain, remainder taken from reference TRBV7-3 and TRBJ2-1, is GAGVSQTPSNKVTEKGKYVELRCDPISGHTALYWYRQSLGQGPEFLIYFQGTGAADDSGLPNDRFFAVRPEGSVSTLKIQRTERGDSAVYLCASSLGLAAHNEQFFGPGTRLTVL.

The V gene is TRBV5-5, the J gene TRBJ1-5, with 8 bases matching TRBD1. Germline lookup yields CDR1 SGHKS and CDR2 YYEKEE (reference sequence). V gave up 0 bases and J gave up 5 bases; unmatched junction bases: 1. CDR3 length equals 14 residues. CDR3 sequence: CASSLGQGHQPQHF. CDR3 coding DNA: TGTGCCAGCAGCTTGGGACAGGGGCATCAGCCCCAGCATTTT.

This chain uses TRBV6-1 with TRBJ1-5, with TRBD1 matching 7 bases. The CDR3 consists of 15 residues. The V gene end was trimmed by 6 bases and the J gene end by 3 bases; junction bases not matched to a gene: 8. Germline V gives CDR1 MNHNS, CDR2 SASEGT. CDR3 bases: TGTGCCAGCAGCTTAGGACAGGCGTACAATCAGCCCCAGCATTTT. It codes for CASSLGQAYNQPQHF.

This clone is a singleton in its sample. The chain employs TRBV12-2 and TRBJ2-7. TRBV12-2 is annotated as a pseudogene. This CDR3 comprises 13 residues. CDR3 nucleotide sequence: TGTGCAAGTCGCTTAGTCGTTGCTTACGAGCAGTACTTC. Translation: CASRLVVAYEQYF.

The chain has TRBV2 and TRBJ1-2, with a tentative D call TRBD1 (5 bases). The V end lost 1 base, the J end lost 8 bases, and 14 bases lay between the germline ends. This CDR3 has 14 residues. The V gene's germline CDR1 is SNHLY and CDR2 FYNNEI. The CDR3 loop is CASSEVPAGMGYTF. CDR3 sequence (DNA): TGTGCCAGCAGTGAAGTCCCCGCAGGGATGGGCTACACCTTC. Looking up the rest from reference TRBV2 and TRBJ1-2 gives the full variable domain: EPEVTQTPSHQVTQMGQEVILRCVPISNHLYFYWYRQILGQKVEFLVSFYNNEISEKSEIFDDQFSVERPDGSNFTLKIRSTKLEDSAMYFCASSEVPAGMGYTFGSGTRLTVV.

This sequence joins TRBV19 and TRBJ1-2; D unclear. CDR1 and CDR2 (germline): LNHDA, SQIVND (reference sequence). Trimming removed 5 bases from V and 4 bases from J, with 23 bases in between. The CDR3 has 17 amino acids. CDR3 bases: TGTGCCAGTAGTCCCCTGGTGGGCGGCCTCGTGCGCTATGGCTACACCTTC. Amino acids: CASSPLVGGLVRYGYTF.

This sequence joins TRBV18 and TRBJ1-1; 7 bases are a match to TRBD1. The ends lost 4 bases at V and 4 bases at J; junction bases unmatched: 6. CDR1 and CDR2 from the germline V gene are KGHSH and LQKENI. The CDR3 loop spans 14 amino acids. The CDR3 nucleotides read TGTGCCAGCTCACTCGACAGGGTCGGCACTGAAGCTTTCTTT. Translating it yields CASSLDRVGTEAFF.

The J gene is TRBJ2-3, the V gene TRBV5-1; the match to TRBD1 covers 8 bases. CDR1 and CDR2 (germline): SGHRS, YFSETQ. After removal of 3 bases from V and 4 bases from J, the junction contained 4 bases not matched to a gene. The CDR3 length is 14 residues. CDR3 protein: CASSWTGFADTQYF. The CDR3 bases are TGCGCCAGCAGCTGGACAGGGTTCGCAGATACGCAGTATTTT.

This clone was recorded only once. The chain combines TRBV19 with TRBJ2-3; no clear D gene. CDR3 length: 14 residues. The germline gives CDR1 LNHDA, CDR2 SQIVND (reference sequence). Trimming took 5 bases from V and 5 from J, leaving 14 bases between them. The CDR3 region has the DNA TGTGCCAGTAGTTCGACTTCAATCGGAGATACGCAGTATTTT. This sequence encodes CASSSTSIGDTQYF.

The chain has TRBV25-1 and TRBJ1-2, with unresolved D. V was pared by 5 bases and J by 3 bases, with 10 bases between. The CDR3 spans 13 residues. CDR1 and CDR2 from the germline V gene are MGHDK and SYGVNS. The CDR3 DNA is TGTGCCAGCAGTTTCGGGCGGCACTATGGCTACACCTTC. Protein sequence: CASSFGRHYGYTF.

V usage is TRBV15 and J usage is TRBJ2-1; D is unclear. Per germline, CDR1 LNHNV and CDR2 YYDKDF (reference sequence). There are 18 residues in the CDR3. V shed 0 bases and J shed 0 bases, with 15 bases lying between them. The CDR3 loop reads CATSRDLDLRSSYNEQFF. The CDR3 bases are TGTGCCACCAGCAGAGATCTTGACTTAAGGAGCTCCTACAATGAGCAGTTCTTC.

As concerns this clone: Additional DNA sequences in this sample encode the identical CDR3. The chain employs TRBV7-9 and TRBJ2-5, with 8 bases aligning to TRBD1. The CDR3 totals 14 residues. Germline V CDR1 and CDR2: SEHNR, FQNEAQ (reference sequence). Unmatched junction bases numbered 7, after V lost 5 bases and J lost 5 bases. The CDR3 region has the DNA TGTGCCAGCAGCCTGACAGGGGCCGGGGAGACCCAGTACTTC. Translated: CASSLTGAGETQYF.

This sequence joins TRBV27 and TRBJ2-2, with a possible D match to TRBD2 (6 bases). This CDR3 spans 16 amino acids. Deletions cut 6 bases from V and 5 bases from J, with 19 bases between. CDR1 is MNHEY, CDR2 SMNVEV, per germline (reference sequence). The CDR3, as DNA: TGTGCCAGCAGATTCCTTTCTGTAGCGGAAACCGGGGAGCTGTTTTTT. This gives the protein CASRFLSVAETGELFF.

This rearrangement joins TRBV27 to TRBJ2-3, with TRBD2 matching over 8 bases. CDR3 length equals 18 residues. Per the germline V gene, CDR1 is MNHEY and CDR2 is SMNVEV (reference sequence). V trimming: 5 bases; J trimming: 0 bases; junction bases outside the gene matches: 13. The CDR3 here is CASSPMWVSGTSTDTQYF. The CDR3 nucleotides read TGTGCCAGCAGTCCCATGTGGGTTAGCGGGACTAGCACAGATACGCAGTATTTT.

The chain joins TRBV5-4 to TRBJ2-7; D call uncertain. This CDR3 is 14 amino acids long. Germline loops: CDR1 SGHNT, CDR2 YYREEE (reference sequence). Trimming shortened V by 2 bases and J by 1 base, and 10 bases separated the two germline ends. CDR3 loop: CASSFFGDSYEQYF. In DNA form, the CDR3 reads TGTGCCAGCAGCTTCTTTGGGGATTCCTACGAGCAGTACTTC. Full variable domain (remainder filled in from reference TRBV5-4 and TRBJ2-7): ETGVTQSPTHLIKTRGQQVTLRCSSQSGHNTVSWYQQALGQGPQFIFQYYREEENGRGNFPPRFSGLQFPNYSSELNVNALELDDSALYLCASSFFGDSYEQYFGPGTRLTVT.

The genes are TRBV2 and TRBJ2-7; D call uncertain. Deletions cut 8 bases from V and 1 base from J, with 12 bases between. Germline V gives CDR1 SNHLY, CDR2 FYNNEI. This CDR3 spans 13 amino acids. CDR3 protein: CASERAGSYEQYF. As DNA, the CDR3 is TGTGCCAGCGAACGGGCTGGGTCCTACGAGCAGTACTTC. Full variable domain (outside the CDR3, taken from reference TRBV2 and TRBJ2-7): EPEVTQTPSHQVTQMGQEVILRCVPISNHLYFYWYRQILGQKVEFLVSFYNNEISEKSEIFDDQFSVERPDGSNFTLKIRSTKLEDSAMYFCASERAGSYEQYFGPGTRLTVT.

The chain uses TRBV18 and TRBJ2-5; D might be TRBD2 (5 bases). Germline V CDR1 and CDR2: KGHSH, LQKENI. The CDR3 loop spans 13 amino acids. Trimming removed 6 bases at V and 10 bases at J, with 18 bases between. For the CDR3, the DNA is TGTGCCAGCTCTTCTTTCGAGTCAGAGGGCCAGTACTTC. It specifies CASSSFESEGQYF.

Comment on this clone: An end of the junction differs from the germline gene, which may be a read error. The rearrangement joins TRBV19 to TRBJ1-3, with D maybe TRBD1 (5 bases). In germline, CDR1 is LNHDA, CDR2 SQIVND (reference sequence). The CDR3 is 16 residues long. DNA for the CDR3: TGTGCCAGTAGTACGACAGCCTCCTACTCTGGAAACGCCATATATTTT. This gives the protein CASSTTASYSGNAIYF.